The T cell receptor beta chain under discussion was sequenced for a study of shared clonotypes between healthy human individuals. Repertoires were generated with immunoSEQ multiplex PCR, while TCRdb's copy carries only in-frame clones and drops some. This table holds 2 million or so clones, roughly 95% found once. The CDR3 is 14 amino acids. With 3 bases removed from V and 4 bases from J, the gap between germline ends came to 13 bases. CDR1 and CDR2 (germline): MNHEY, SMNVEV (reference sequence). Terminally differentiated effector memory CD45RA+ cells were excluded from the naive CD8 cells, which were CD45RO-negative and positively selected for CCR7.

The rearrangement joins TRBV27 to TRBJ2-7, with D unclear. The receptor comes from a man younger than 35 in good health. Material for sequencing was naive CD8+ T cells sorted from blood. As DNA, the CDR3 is TGTGCCAGCAGTTTCCTGCCGCAAGAGTACGAGCAGTACTTC. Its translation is CASSFLPQEYEQYF.